One sample yielded the 23 T cell receptor beta chains listed below, sequenced in a study of T cell responses to AZD1222 COVID-19 vaccine. TCRdb keeps only in-frame clones here, not all; method: immunoSEQ multiplex PCR. The sample has 250,000 to 300,000 clones, 94% seen once; the top ten hold less than 0.65%. The source was peripheral blood, collected 28 days after the second AZD1222 dose. The receptors shown here come from an adult who received the AZD1222 COVID-19 vaccine.

The chain combines TRBV19 with TRBJ2-7, with TRBD2 as a possible D gene (6 bases). The V end was cut by 1 base, the J end by 4 bases, with 14 bases between. Germline CDR1 is LNHDA and CDR2 is SQIVND (reference sequence). The CDR3 length is 15 residues. The CDR3 sequence is CASSIGRAAGYEQYF. CDR3 bases: TGTGCCAGTAGTATAGGGAGGGCCGCCGGGTACGAGCAGTACTTC.

This clone was recorded only once. This chain uses TRBV11-2 with TRBJ2-7; the D gene is possibly TRBD2 (6 bases). CDR1 and CDR2 (germline): SGHAT, FQNNGV. Trimming cost V 0 bases and J 13 bases, with 22 bases left between them. The CDR3 loop spans 15 amino acids. CDR3 bases: TGTGCCAGCAGCTTAGAACCCTCGGGGGTTGCCCGAGCATACTTC. Protein product: CASSLEPSGVARAYF.

The chain joins TRBV27 to TRBJ2-7; the match to TRBD2 covers 8 bases. Losses at the gene ends were 2 bases for V and 9 bases for J; bases not matched to a gene: 9. The V gene's germline CDR1 is MNHEY and CDR2 SMNVEV (reference sequence). The CDR3 is made up of 14 amino acids. CDR3 bases: TGTGCCAGCAGTTTAGGGGGGCTAGCGGGCCTGCAGTACTTC. Amino acid sequence: CASSLGGLAGLQYF.

This sequence joins TRBV5-4 and TRBJ2-7, with 10 bases matching TRBD1. The V segment lost 4 bases and the J segment 2 bases; nucleotides outside the gene matches: 6. This CDR3 spans 15 amino acids. The germline V gene has CDR1 SGHNT and CDR2 YYREEE (reference sequence). The CDR3 protein is CASSLTGTGAYEQYF. The CDR3 nucleotides are TGTGCCAGCAGCCTAACCGGGACAGGGGCCTACGAGCAGTACTTC.

The chain joins TRBV3-1 (or the pseudogene TRBV3-2) to TRBJ1-2; D remains unclear. Trimming left V 3 bases short and J 0 bases short, with 8 bases between. The CDR3 runs 14 residues. Germline V gene data show CDR1 as LGHDT and CDR2 as YNNKEL (reference sequence). The CDR3 nucleotides are TGTGCCAGCAGCCAGAAAGGATCTAACTATGGCTACACCTTC. As protein: CASSQKGSNYGYTF.

The chain joins TRBV4-1 to TRBJ1-6; weak D call: TRBD1 (6 bases). The germline V and J ends were trimmed by 4 bases and 4 bases, with 14 bases remaining between them. This CDR3 contains 16 residues. Germline assignment: CDR1 MGHRA and CDR2 YSYEKL. CDR3 nucleotides: TGCGCCAGCAGCCCCTTAAAGGGGGATTATAATTCACCCCTCCACTTT. As protein: CASSPLKGDYNSPLHF.

This clone has a handful of counts. This chain joins TRBV28 and TRBJ1-6; weak D call: TRBD1 (5 bases). This CDR3 spans 13 amino acids. V gave up 6 bases and J gave up 10 bases, with 13 bases separating them. Germline V CDR1 and CDR2: MDHEN, SYDVKM. CDR3 residues: CASRGVWGSPLHF. The CDR3 DNA reads as TGTGCCAGCAGGGGCGTTTGGGGGTCACCCCTCCACTTT.

The chain is built from TRBV5-5 and TRBJ1-6; no clear D gene. This CDR3 region has 14 residues. The germline V and J ends were trimmed by 5 bases and 4 bases, with 10 bases remaining between them. Germline V gene data show CDR1 as SGHKS and CDR2 as YYEKEE (reference sequence). The chain's CDR3 is CASRPGRYNSPLHF. The CDR3 DNA reads as TGTGCCAGCAGGCCCGGGAGATATAATTCACCCCTCCACTTT.

This clone was counted a single time. The rearrangement joins TRBV5-1 to TRBJ2-7; possibly TRBD1 or TRBD2 for D (5 bases each). Germline CDR1 and CDR2: SGHRS and YFSETQ. The CDR3 totals 14 residues. V lost 4 bases, J lost 5 bases, and 16 bases lay in between. The CDR3 bases are TGCGCCAGCAGCCTTGGGGGTCCTCCGGACGAGCAGTACTTC. Its protein product is CASSLGGPPDEQYF.

The chain couples TRBV9 to TRBJ2-7; the match to TRBD1 covers 11 bases. This CDR3 has 17 residues. Germline CDR1 SGDLS, CDR2 YYNGEE. The V segment lost 4 bases and the J segment 3 bases; nucleotides outside the gene matches: 12. The CDR3 DNA sequence: TGTGCCAGCAGCCCCGGACAGGGGGCTCTTAGTGGCTACGAGCAGTACTTC. Its translation: CASSPGQGALSGYEQYF.

For the CDR3, the DNA is TGCGCCAGCAGCTTGGATGTAGGGAGGAATACTGAAGCTTTCTTT. It codes for CASSLDVGRNTEAFF. This chain uses TRBV5-1 with TRBJ1-1; the D is unclear. The V and J ends lost 0 bases and 5 bases respectively, with 14 bases between them. The V gene's germline CDR1 is SGHRS and CDR2 YFSETQ. The CDR3 loop spans 15 amino acids. The full variable domain, in which reference TRBV5-1 and TRBJ1-1 provide the parts outside the CDR3, is KAGVTQTPRYLIKTRGQQVTLSCSPISGHRSVSWYQQTPGQGLQFLFEYFSETQRNKGNFPGRFSGRQFSNSRSEMNVSTLELGDSALYLCASSLDVGRNTEAFFGQGTRLTVV.

V gene TRBV10-1 combines with J gene TRBJ1-4; no clear D. CDR1 WNHNN and CDR2 SYGVQD come from the germline V gene (reference sequence). Trimming removed 8 bases from V and 8 bases from J, with 18 bases in between. The CDR3 runs 14 residues. The CDR3 here is CASSSAQFHEKLFF. The CDR3 DNA is TGCGCCAGCTCTAGTGCCCAATTTCACGAAAAACTGTTTTTT.

The chain couples TRBV11-2 to TRBJ2-1; 9 bases agree with TRBD2. J was trimmed by 7 bases and V by 5 bases; bases with no gene match: 9. The CDR3 has 15 residues. Germline V gene lookup returns CDR1 SGHAT and CDR2 FQNNGV. The CDR3: CASSRIAGAGNEQFF. DNA for the CDR3: TGTGCCAGCAGCCGGATAGCGGGGGCGGGTAATGAGCAGTTCTTC.

The chain recombines TRBV4-3 with TRBJ1-1; tentatively, D is TRBD1 (5 bases). The CDR3 contains 16 residues. Germline V gene sequence: CDR1 LGHNA, CDR2 YSLEER. Deletions cut 0 bases from V and 0 bases from J, with 11 bases between. CDR3 sequence: CASSQDVGHMNTEAFF. CDR3 sequence (DNA): TGCGCCAGCAGCCAAGATGTAGGACATATGAACACTGAAGCTTTCTTT.

The chain recombines TRBV19 with TRBJ2-3; D is possibly TRBD1 (7 bases). V lost 6 bases to trimming and J lost 10 bases, with 14 bases between them. Per the germline V gene, CDR1 is LNHDA and CDR2 is SQIVND (reference sequence). This CDR3 region has 12 residues. The CDR3 spells CASSNRGGAQYF. The CDR3 bases are TGTGCCAGTAGCAACAGGGGAGGTGCGCAGTATTTT.

The rearrangement uses TRBV2 and TRBJ1-3; no clear D gene. The CDR3 extends over 13 amino acids. Trimming cost V 5 bases and J 3 bases, with 8 bases left between them. Per the germline V gene, CDR1 is SNHLY and CDR2 is FYNNEI. DNA of the CDR3: TGTGCCAGCAGTTCCGGATATGGAAACACCATATATTTT. This gives the protein CASSSGYGNTIYF.

The chain has TRBV27 and TRBJ1-1, with unresolved D. Trimming took off 3 bases at V and 8 bases at J, with 7 bases between the two ends. Germline CDR1 and CDR2: MNHEY and SMNVEV (reference sequence). The CDR3 has 11 residues. The CDR3 spells CASSFEGEAFF. The CDR3 nucleotides are TGTGCCAGCAGTTTCGAAGGGGAAGCTTTCTTT.

This chain uses TRBV28 with TRBJ2-7; 10 bases are shared with TRBD1. This CDR3 comprises 14 residues. CDR1 MDHEN and CDR2 SYDVKM come from the germline V gene. With V trimmed by 6 bases and J by 3 bases, 5 bases remained unmatched. Here the CDR3 DNA reads TGTGCCAGCAGAGGACAGGGGGTCTTCTACGAGCAGTACTTC. It codes for CASRGQGVFYEQYF.

The chain uses TRBV10-3 and TRBJ1-3, with 11 bases that match TRBD1. The CDR3 runs 16 residues. J gave up 3 bases and V 3 bases, and 4 bases lay outside the gene matches. Looked up from germline, CDR1 is ENHRY and CDR2 is SYGVKD. This chain's CDR3 is CAISDGQGARGNTIYF. CDR3 sequence (DNA): TGTGCCATCAGTGACGGACAGGGGGCGCGTGGAAACACCATATATTTT.

The gene calls are TRBV3-1 (or the pseudogene TRBV3-2) and TRBJ1-2; 10 bases are shared with TRBD1. Losses at the gene ends were 4 bases for V and 8 bases for J; bases not matched to a gene: 10. The CDR3 totals 15 residues. Germline values: CDR1 LGHDT, CDR2 YNNKEL (reference sequence). CDR3 in amino acids: CASSPQTGGGRGYTF. The CDR3 DNA reads as TGTGCCAGCAGCCCCCAGACAGGGGGCGGTCGAGGCTACACCTTC.

The rearrangement links TRBV7-9 to TRBJ2-7, with D possibly TRBD2 on 7 matching bases. The CDR3 sequence is 14 residues long. Trimming cost V 5 bases and J 3 bases, with 14 bases left between them. Germline values: CDR1 SEHNR, CDR2 FQNEAQ (reference sequence). CDR3 DNA: TGTGCCAGCAGCACTAGGGGAGGGGGCTACGAGCAGTACTTC. Translation: CASSTRGGGYEQYF.

V is TRBV15 and J is TRBJ2-7, with unresolved D. Trimming removed 0 bases at V and 5 bases at J, with 8 bases between. The germline V gene encodes CDR1 LNHNV and CDR2 YYDKDF (reference sequence). The CDR3 contains 13 residues. CDR3 protein: CATSRDQDDEQYF. DNA of the CDR3: TGTGCCACCAGCAGAGACCAGGATGACGAGCAGTACTTC. The entire variable domain, with the rest obtained from reference TRBV15 and TRBJ2-7, is as follows: DAMVIQNPRYQVTQFGKPVTLSCSQTLNHNVMYWYQQKSSQAPKLLFHYYDKDFNNEADTPDNFQSRRPNTSFCFLDIRSPGLGDTAMYLCATSRDQDDEQYFGPGTRLTVT.

This clone is a singleton in its sample. V gene TRBV9 combines with J gene TRBJ1-2, with a weak D call TRBD1 (5 bases). In germline, CDR1 is SGDLS, CDR2 YYNGEE. The CDR3 covers 12 residues. With 4 bases removed from V and 4 bases from J, the gap between germline ends came to 8 bases. The chain's CDR3 is CASSPQGYGYTF. The CDR3 DNA reads as TGTGCCAGCAGCCCCCAGGGCTATGGCTACACCTTC.